The TCR beta chain described here comes from a study of Tregs in tolerant kidney transplant recipients (dated by TCRdb to about 2019). Notes on the research overall: Related donors were used in the transplants with nonmyeloablative bone marrow transplantation, and mixed chimerism was transient in the human trials. Before combined kidney and bone marrow transplantation, this study identified donor-specific regulatory T cells using TCRbeta sequencing and then followed those same cells after transplant.

Here is what the overall study found, with its caveats: The study was limited by small patient numbers, and the findings need validation in larger populations and under other immunosuppression protocols. Because the PCR primers were changed over time for some patients, nucleotide-level comparison could not be performed across the samples from those patients. Expanding Tregs with activated donor B cells appeared to identify the most biologically relevant and donor-specific TCRbeta repertoire. In tolerant patients, the expansion of donor-specific Tregs was greater than global Treg expansion, suggesting that the expansion was antigen-driven rather than nonspecific. Biological reproducibility was not examined directly, but technical replication error appeared to be minimal.

The junction shows trimming of 0 bases on V and 6 bases on J, and the gene matches do not reach 2 bases of it. Spanning cysteine to phenylalanine, the CDR3 consists of 15 amino acids. Part of the CDR3 DNA is given, 36 bases translated from base 1. Via the germline V gene, CDR1 is SGHDT and CDR2 YYEEEE. As regards this clone: The specificity of this receptor is unknown. Read sequence stops 3 residues before the CDR3 end, and the germline J gene provides the missing end.

Per the publication, the time point label means: blood sample drawn before combined kidney and bone marrow transplant. Thawed PBMCs were FACS-sorted into unstimulated Tregs (CD4+CD25+CD127-), CD4+ non-Tregs (CD4+CD25-), CD4 cells and CD8 cells. The patients were a handful of recipients of combined kidney and bone marrow transplants from the ITN036ST trial, and samples were available only for these trial subjects. Healthy control blood was processed to PBMCs with a Ficoll density gradient and then cryopreserved, whereas patient PBMCs were collected both before and after transplant. For TCRbeta CDR3 sequencing, genomic DNA from the sorted cells was extracted using the QIAGEN DNeasy Blood and Tissue Kit. Through immunoSEQ, high-throughput TCRbeta CDR3 sequencing was done commercially, including PCR amplification with internal controls and bias correction. As for the original processing: Unique productive TCRbeta sequences were defined by CDR3 nucleotide sequence when primers matched and otherwise by CDR3 amino acid sequence together with Vbeta and Jbeta genes. As a correction for sorting error, sequences shared between sorted populations at a frequency ratio of 2:1 or less were discarded, and the remaining shared sequences were assigned to the higher population. Donor-reactive sequences were defined as at least 5-fold expanded in CFSE-low cells versus unstimulated cells, with frequency of at least 0.01% in CFSE-low cells. Jensen-Shannon divergence calculated on the top 100 TCRbeta sequences ranked by frequency was used to measure repertoire divergence. For any sample with multiple sequencing runs, sorting error was corrected in each run separately before the runs were pooled. The table was pulled from immuneACCESS by TCRdb, which kept in-frame rearrangements only. Such tables lose some clones; where checked, under half of the loss comes from unresolved V genes, and the rest has no known cause. V and J calls and clone size follow that table, whereas D and trimming were derived from the DNA. The sample table gives about 52,000 clones. Under 0.9% of the sample lies in the top ten.

The TCR comes from a human donor who received a combined kidney and bone marrow transplant. The chain links TRBV5-6 with TRBJ2-2, with 10 junctional bases fitting TRBD1. The specimen comprised CD4+ T cells from blood, sampled before the transplant. Partial CDR3 DNA: TGTGCCAGCAGCTTGGGGGACAGGGGTGCCGGGGAG. Translation gives CASSLGDRGAGE. The entire CDR3 sequence reads CASSLGDRGAGELFF. The variable domain in full, with residues beyond the CDR3 obtained from the reference TRBV5-6 and TRBJ2-2 genes, is DAGVTQSPTHLIKTRGQQVTLRCSPKSGHDTVSWYQQALGQGPQFIFQYYEEEERQRGNFPDRFSGHQFPNYSSELNVNALLLGDSALYLCASSLGDRGAGELFFGEGSRLTVL.